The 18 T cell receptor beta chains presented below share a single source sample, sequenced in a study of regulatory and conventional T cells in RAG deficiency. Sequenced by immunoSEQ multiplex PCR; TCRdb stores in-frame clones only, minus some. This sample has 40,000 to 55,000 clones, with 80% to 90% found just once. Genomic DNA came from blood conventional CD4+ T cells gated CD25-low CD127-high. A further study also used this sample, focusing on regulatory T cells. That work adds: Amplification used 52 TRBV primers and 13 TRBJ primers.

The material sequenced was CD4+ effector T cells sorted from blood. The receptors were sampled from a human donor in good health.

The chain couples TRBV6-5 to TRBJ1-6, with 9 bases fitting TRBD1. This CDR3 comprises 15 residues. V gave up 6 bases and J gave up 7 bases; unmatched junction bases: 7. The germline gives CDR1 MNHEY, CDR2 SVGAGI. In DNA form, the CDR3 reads TGTGCCAGCAGCCCTAGGACAGGGGAGAATTCACCCCTCCACTTT. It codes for CASSPRTGENSPLHF.

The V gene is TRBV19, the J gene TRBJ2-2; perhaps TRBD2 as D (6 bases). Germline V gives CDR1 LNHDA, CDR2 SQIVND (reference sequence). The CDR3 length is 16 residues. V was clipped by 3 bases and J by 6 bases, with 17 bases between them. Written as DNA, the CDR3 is TGTGCCAGTAGTATTAGGGAGGCTACTAACCCCGGGGAGCTGTTTTTT. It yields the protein CASSIREATNPGELFF.

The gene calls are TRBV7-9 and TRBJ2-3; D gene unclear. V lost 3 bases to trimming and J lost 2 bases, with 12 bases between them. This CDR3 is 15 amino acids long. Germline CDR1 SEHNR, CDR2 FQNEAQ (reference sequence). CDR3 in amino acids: CASSFGDTFTDTQYF. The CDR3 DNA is TGTGCCAGCAGCTTTGGCGACACTTTCACAGATACGCAGTATTTT.

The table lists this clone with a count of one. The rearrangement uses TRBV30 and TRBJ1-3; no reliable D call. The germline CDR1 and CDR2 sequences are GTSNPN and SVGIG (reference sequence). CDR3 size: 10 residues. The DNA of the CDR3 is TGTAGAAAGAATGGAAACACCATATATTTT. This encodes CRKNGNTIYF. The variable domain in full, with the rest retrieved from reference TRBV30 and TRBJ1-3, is SQTIHQWPATLVQPVGSPLSLECTVEGTSNPNLYWYRQAAGRGLQLLFYSVGIGQISSEVPQNLSASRPQDRQFILSSKKLLLSDSGFYLCRKNGNTIYFGEGSWLTVV.

For the CDR3, the DNA is TGTGCCAGCAGCGAAGCCGGGACTAGGTCTTACGAGCAGTACTTC. The encoded protein is CASSEAGTRSYEQYF. This rearrangement joins TRBV11-2 to TRBJ2-7; 8 bases are shared with TRBD2. This CDR3 spans 15 amino acids. Germline V lookup: CDR1 SGHAT, CDR2 FQNNGV. The junction had 10 bases not matched to a gene; V was cut back by 5 bases and J by 4 bases.

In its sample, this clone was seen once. CDR3 DNA: TGTGCCAGCAGTTTTAATGCAGGGGTCGGCTATGGCTACACCTTC. It specifies CASSFNAGVGYGYTF. V usage is TRBV28 and J usage is TRBJ1-2; D might be TRBD1 (6 bases). Deletions cut 3 bases from V and 4 bases from J, with 15 bases between. This CDR3 spans 15 amino acids. Germline CDR1 reads MDHEN; CDR2 reads SYDVKM.

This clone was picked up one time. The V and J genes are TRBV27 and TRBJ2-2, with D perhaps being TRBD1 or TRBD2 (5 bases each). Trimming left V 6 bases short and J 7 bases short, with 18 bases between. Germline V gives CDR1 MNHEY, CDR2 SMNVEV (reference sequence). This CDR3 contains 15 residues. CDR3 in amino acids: CASRPPGGPLGELFF. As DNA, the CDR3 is TGTGCCAGCAGGCCCCCTGGGGGACCCCTCGGGGAGCTGTTTTTT.

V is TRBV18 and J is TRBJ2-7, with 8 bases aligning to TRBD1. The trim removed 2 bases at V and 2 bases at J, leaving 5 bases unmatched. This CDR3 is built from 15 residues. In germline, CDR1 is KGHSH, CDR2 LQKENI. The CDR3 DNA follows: TGTGCCAGCTCACCAACAGGGGGTACCGCCTACGAGCAGTACTTC. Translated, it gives CASSPTGGTAYEQYF.

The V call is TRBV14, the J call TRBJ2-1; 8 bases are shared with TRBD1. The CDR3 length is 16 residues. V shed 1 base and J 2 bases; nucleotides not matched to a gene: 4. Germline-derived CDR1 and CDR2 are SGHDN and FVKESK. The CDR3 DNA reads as TGTGCCAGCAGCCAAGGTTCAGGGGGCGCCTACAATGAGCAGTTCTTC. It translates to CASSQGSGGAYNEQFF.

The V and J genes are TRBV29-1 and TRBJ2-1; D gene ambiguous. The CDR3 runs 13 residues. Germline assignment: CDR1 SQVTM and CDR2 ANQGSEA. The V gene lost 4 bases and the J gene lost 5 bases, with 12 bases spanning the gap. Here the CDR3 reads CSVAYGWDNEQFF. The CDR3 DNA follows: TGCAGCGTTGCTTACGGGTGGGACAATGAGCAGTTCTTC.

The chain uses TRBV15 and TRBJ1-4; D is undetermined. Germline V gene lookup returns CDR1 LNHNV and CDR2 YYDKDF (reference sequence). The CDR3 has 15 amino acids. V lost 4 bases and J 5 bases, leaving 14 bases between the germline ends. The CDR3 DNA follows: TGTGCCACCAGCAAGGAGCATAACCCGAATGAAAAACTGTTTTTT. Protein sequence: CATSKEHNPNEKLFF.

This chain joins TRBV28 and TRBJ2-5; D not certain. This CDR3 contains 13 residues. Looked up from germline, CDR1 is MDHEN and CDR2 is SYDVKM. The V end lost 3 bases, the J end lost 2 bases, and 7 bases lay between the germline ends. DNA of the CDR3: TGTGCCAGCAGTTTGTCGGGTCAAGAGACCCAGTACTTC. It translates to CASSLSGQETQYF. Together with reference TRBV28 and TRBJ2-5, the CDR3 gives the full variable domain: DVKVTQSSRYLVKRTGEKVFLECVQDMDHENMFWYRQDPGLGLRLIYFSYDVKMKEKGDIPEGYSVSREKKERFSLILESASTNQTSMYLCASSLSGQETQYFGPGTRLLVL.

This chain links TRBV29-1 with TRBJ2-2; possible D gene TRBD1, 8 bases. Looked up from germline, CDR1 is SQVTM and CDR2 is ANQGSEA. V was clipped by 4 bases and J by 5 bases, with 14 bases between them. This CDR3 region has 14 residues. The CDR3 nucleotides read TGCAGCGTTGCGGACAGGGAGGGTACCGGGGAGCTGTTTTTT. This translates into CSVADREGTGELFF.

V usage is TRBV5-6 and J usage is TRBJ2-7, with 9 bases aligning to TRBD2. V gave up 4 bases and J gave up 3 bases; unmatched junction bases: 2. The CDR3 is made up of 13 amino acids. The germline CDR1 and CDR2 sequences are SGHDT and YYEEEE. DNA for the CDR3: TGTGCCAGCAGCCGACTAGCGGTCTACGAGCAGTACTTC. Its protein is CASSRLAVYEQYF. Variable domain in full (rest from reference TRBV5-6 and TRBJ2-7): DAGVTQSPTHLIKTRGQQVTLRCSPKSGHDTVSWYQQALGQGPQFIFQYYEEEERQRGNFPDRFSGHQFPNYSSELNVNALLLGDSALYLCASSRLAVYEQYFGPGTRLTVT.

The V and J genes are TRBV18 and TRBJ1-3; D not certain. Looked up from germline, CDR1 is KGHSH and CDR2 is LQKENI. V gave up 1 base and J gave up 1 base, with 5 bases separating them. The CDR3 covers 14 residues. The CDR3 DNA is TGTGCCAGCTCACCACAGGGTTCTGGAAACACCATATATTTT. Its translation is CASSPQGSGNTIYF.

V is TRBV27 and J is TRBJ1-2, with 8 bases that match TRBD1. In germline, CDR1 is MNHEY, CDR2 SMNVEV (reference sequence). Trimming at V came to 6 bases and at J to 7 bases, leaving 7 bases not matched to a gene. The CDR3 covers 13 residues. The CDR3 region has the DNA TGTGCCAGCAGCCGGACAGGGTTGAGTGGCTACACCTTC. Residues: CASSRTGLSGYTF.

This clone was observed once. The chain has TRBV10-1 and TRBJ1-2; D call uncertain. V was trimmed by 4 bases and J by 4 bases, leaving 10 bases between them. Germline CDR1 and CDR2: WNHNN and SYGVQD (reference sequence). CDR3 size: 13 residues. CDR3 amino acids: CASSADTSYGYTF. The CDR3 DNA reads TGCGCCAGCAGTGCCGACACGAGCTATGGCTACACCTTC.

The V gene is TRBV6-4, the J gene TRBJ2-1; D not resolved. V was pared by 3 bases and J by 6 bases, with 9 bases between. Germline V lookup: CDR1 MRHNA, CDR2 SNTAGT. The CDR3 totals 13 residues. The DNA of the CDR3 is TGTGCCAGCAGTGAAAACGTAGTCAATGAGCAGTTCTTC. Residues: CASSENVVNEQFF.